This TCR beta chain is from a study of neurological immune-mediated disorders. cDNA synthesis was performed by 5'RACE with 10-nucleotide random UMIs. TCRdb re-called the 5' RACE reads through MiXCR, storing one row per CDR3 protein. Here the sample spans 50,000 or so distinct CDR3 sequences, about 9.4% being singletons. This clonotype came up many times. The V end was cut by 10 bases, the J end by 3 bases, with 10 bases between. The CDR3 extends over 11 amino acids. CDR1 is SGHRS, CDR2 YFSETQ, per germline. This sequence originates from a woman in her 40s with HTLV-1-associated myelopathy (HAM/TSP). This chain uses TRBV5-1 with TRBJ1-1, with no clear D. Sequencing was performed on PBMCs. This CDR3 is CARPTDTEAFF. CDR3 sequence (DNA): TGCGCCCGCCCTACGGACACTGAAGCTTTCTTT.